This T cell receptor beta chain emerged from a study of blood T cell repertoires in COVID-19. Study background: Acute and convalescent COVID-19 samples came from the United States, Italy and Spain. The analysed material was cDNA or gDNA that came from T cells, B-cell-depleted T cells, or PBMCs.

Germline-derived CDR1 and CDR2 are MNHEY and SMNVEV (reference sequence). The CDR3 consists of 15 residues. The V segment lost 6 bases and the J segment 2 bases; nucleotides outside the gene matches: 7. Participants, 18 to 89 years old, spanned around 25 US areas. Per the original data handling: The authors estimated nucleated cell counts from reference gene primer amplification. TCRdb's copy holds only in-frame clones and misses some; the assay was immunoSEQ multiplex PCR. The V and J calls and clone size were taken over from that table, and D and trimming were inferred from the DNA. The sample shows about 280,000 clones, 80% to 90% of them seen only once.

The V gene is TRBV27, the J gene TRBJ1-2, with 9 positions matching TRBD1. The sample was PBMCs or T cells enriched from blood (not recorded which). This TCR derives from a woman between 25 and 40 years old with acute COVID-19. This CDR3 is CASSRGQGRNYGYTF. The CDR3 DNA is TGTGCCAGCAGCCGGGGACAGGGAAGGAACTATGGCTACACCTTC.